What follows is one TCR beta chain and its context. This specimen belongs to a study of blood T cell repertoires in COVID-19. Whole-study context: The samples span acute and convalescent COVID-19 from the United States, Italy and Spain. T cells, B-cell-depleted T cells, or PBMCs supplied cDNA or gDNA.

Per the study methods: Reference gene primer amplification gave estimated nucleated cell counts. The table came from immunoSEQ multiplex PCR; TCRdb's copy has only in-frame clones and leaves some out. V and J calls and clone size are copied from that table; D and trimming were computed from the DNA. The sample includes tens of thousands of clones, about 81% of them seen just once. Unmatched junction bases numbered 4, after V lost 4 bases and J lost 4 bases. The CDR3 extends over 13 amino acids. Looked up from germline, CDR1 is SGDLS and CDR2 is YYNGEE. The sequenced sample was peripheral blood. The sequence came from a human donor in a cohort sampled during active COVID-19. The chain links TRBV9 to TRBJ2-5; TRBD1 agrees at 7 bases. The CDR3, as DNA: TGTGCCAGCAGCCCCCCAGGGGGAGAGACCCAGTACTTC. Translation: CASSPPGGETQYF.